This TCR beta chain was sequenced in a study of T cell responses to AZD1222 COVID-19 vaccine. Overall study results and limits: Vaccine-related CD4 TCRs covered spike, predominating at 160-218 and 743-854. No day 14 peak samples; only post-peak repertoires were characterized. Reports say nearly half of spike-specific TCRs go after unmutated variant regions. The sample set comprised mostly white British donors with more females, and clonal diversity was possibly underestimated.

This clone was seen just once. Its antigen is still unknown. Sequencing used immunoSEQ multiplex PCR; TCRdb keeps in-frame clones, though not all of them. The sample holds approximately 70,000 clones; more than 75% are singletons and the top ten take 24%. The length of the CDR3 is 13 residues. V lost 3 bases, J lost 2 bases, and 7 bases lay in between. CDR1 is SGHAT, CDR2 FQNNGV, per germline. The receptor comes from an adult in good health. The chain recombines TRBV11-2 with TRBJ2-5; D unclear. Sample: peripheral blood, taken on day 0 of AZD1222 vaccination. CDR3 in DNA: TGTGCCAGCAGCTTCTCAGATCAAGAGACCCAGTACTTC. Translation: CASSFSDQETQYF.